The clone carrying this T cell receptor beta chain came up once. Its antigen remains unknown. The data were obtained in a study of long-term antiretroviral therapy in people with HIV. Turning to the study itself: The 2015 immediate-ART recommendation was preceded by the earliest samples by about a decade. Overall study results and limits: Controls exceeded HIV repertoires in CDR3 length range. Pre-ART expanded TRB clones stayed dominant throughout, though often decreasing after ART.

Samples were assayed with immunoSEQ v3.0 at survey level. TCRdb's copy holds only in-frame clones and misses some; the assay was immunoSEQ multiplex PCR. The sample lists tens of thousands of clones, 95% seen once, with about 3.1% in the top ten. CDR1 and CDR2 (germline): MNHEY, SVGAGI. The CDR3 contains 13 residues. Between the trimmed V and J ends, which lost 6 bases and 9 bases, there was a span of 12 bases. The sample consisted of unsorted PBMCs, taken 5.3 years after starting antiretroviral therapy. This sequence originates from a man aged 45-65 years with HIV. The chain links TRBV6-5 to TRBJ1-6; TRBD1 is a possible D gene (5 bases). For the CDR3, the DNA is TGTGCCAGCAGGGAGGGGTTTTCTTCACCCCTCCACTTT. This translates into CASREGFSSPLHF.